This T cell receptor (beta chain) was sequenced during a study of lymphopenia after photon versus proton radiotherapy. Whole-study findings and limits: Post-nadir diversity loss with photons came from oligoclonal expansion, particularly CD8+ Temra cells.

About this clone itself: Its matching antigen is unknown.

In germline, CDR1 is SNHLY, CDR2 FYNNEI. Trimming stripped 7 bases from V and 3 bases from J, with 10 bases between. This CDR3 region has 13 residues. Sequencing used immunoSEQ multiplex PCR; TCRdb keeps in-frame clones, though not all of them. The sample records 150,000 to 200,000 clones, approximately 90% being singletons. The TCR comes from a man over 45 with gastric cancer. This chain joins TRBV2 and TRBJ2-1; D gene unclear. The sequenced sample was peripheral blood, obtained from a patient treated with photon-based radiotherapy. DNA of the CDR3: TGTGCCAGCAAGGGTCTACGCTACAATGAGCAGTTCTTC. Its protein is CASKGLRYNEQFF.